This TCR beta chain was identified in a study of shared clonotypes between healthy human individuals. Study findings and constraints: Estimated richness values were generally larger in naive subsets than in memory subsets.

The germline gives CDR1 MGHDK, CDR2 SYGVNS. With 1 base removed from V and 5 bases from J, the gap between germline ends came to 11 bases. The CDR3 runs to 14 residues. Turning to this clone: Its antigen is not identified.

Profiling relied on immunoSEQ multiplex PCR, and the TCRdb table lists in-frame clones only, not all of them. Here the sample spans some 2,400,000 clones, approximately 94% being singletons. The sequence derives from a man between 18 and 29 years old in good health. This sequence joins TRBV25-1 and TRBJ1-1; a weak D match, TRBD1 (5 bases). The source material was naive CD4+ T cells sorted from blood. Subset described: CD45RA+ positively selected. In DNA, the CDR3 is TGTGCCAGCAGTGAATCTCTGGGGGGAACTGAAGCTTTCTTT. It encodes CASSESLGGTEAFF.